These 11 T cell receptor beta chains share one sample of origin, sequenced in a study of T-cell reconstitution after alpha-beta-depleted transplantation in children. During its preparation, the TCRbeta library received unique molecular identifiers. MiXCR was run by TCRdb on the PCR reads, yielding one entry per CDR3 protein. Of 490,000 or so distinct CDR3 sequences in the sample, roughly an eighth are singletons; the top ten hold around 6.1%. The sequenced sample was PBMCs from the stem cell graft donor, obtained from the stem cell graft. The receptors here all came from a human donor who donated a stem cell graft to a child with combined immunodeficiency.

In this sample, this clonotype turned up a few times. The chain employs TRBV7-2 and TRBJ2-1, with 12 bases matching TRBD2. This CDR3 has 17 residues. Germline V CDR1 and CDR2: SGHTA, FQGNSA. J gave up 1 base and V 3 bases, and 4 bases lay outside the gene matches. The CDR3 reads CASSFLTSGRSYNEQFF. CDR3 DNA: TGTGCCAGCAGCTTTCTAACTAGCGGGAGGTCCTACAATGAGCAGTTCTTC.

This clonotype came up a few times. The rearrangement joins TRBV2 to TRBJ2-3, with 10 nucleotides matching TRBD1. This CDR3 has 14 residues. Germline V gene sequence: CDR1 SNHLY, CDR2 FYNNEI. The V and J ends lost 6 bases and 6 bases, in that order; junction bases with no gene match: 6. The CDR3 region is CASRGQGWGDTQYF. DNA for the CDR3: TGTGCCAGCAGGGGACAGGGGTGGGGGGATACGCAGTATTTT.

In this sample, this clonotype turned up a few times. The CDR3 region is CASSSTGTADIQYF. CDR3 bases: TGCGCCAGCAGCTCGACAGGGACCGCTGACATTCAGTACTTC. V usage is TRBV5-1 and J usage is TRBJ2-4; the match to TRBD1 covers 7 bases. This CDR3 has 14 residues. CDR1 SGHRS and CDR2 YFSETQ come from the germline V gene. J lost 8 bases, V lost 3 bases, and 8 bases had no gene match.

In this sample, this clonotype turned up a few times. The J gene is TRBJ2-7, the V gene TRBV28; 7 bases are a match to TRBD1. CDR3 length: 15 amino acids. The ends lost 7 bases at V and 2 bases at J; junction bases unmatched: 11. CDR1 MDHEN and CDR2 SYDVKM come from the germline V gene. CDR3 protein: CASIMTTGNPYEQYF. As DNA, the CDR3 is TGTGCCAGCATCATGACGACAGGGAATCCCTACGAGCAGTACTTC.

This clonotype was counted at least ten times. J is TRBJ1-1 and V is TRBV5-6; D is undetermined. The CDR3 has 15 amino acids. V lost 4 bases and J 1 base, leaving 14 bases between the germline ends. Germline V gene data show CDR1 as SGHDT and CDR2 as YYEEEE. In DNA, the CDR3 is TGTGCCAGCAGCGGGCGCTGGCAGAGGAACACTGAAGCTTTCTTT. This codes for CASSGRWQRNTEAFF.

In this sample, this clonotype turned up many times. The genes are TRBV6-5 and TRBJ1-2; 7 positions match TRBD1. CDR1 MNHEY and CDR2 SVGAGI come from the germline V gene. Germline trimming cut 6 bases from V and 6 bases from J; bases unmatched to any gene: 7. This CDR3 comprises 13 residues. CDR3 loop: CASSRGQADGYTF. The CDR3 nucleotides read TGTGCCAGCAGCCGCGGACAGGCGGATGGCTACACCTTC.

This clonotype was seen repeatedly, ten times or more. This chain uses TRBV9 with TRBJ2-5; 10 positions agree with TRBD1. The CDR3 spans 15 residues. Germline lookup yields CDR1 SGDLS and CDR2 YYNGEE. V lost 0 bases and J lost 3; bases outside the gene matches: 2. CDR3 bases: TGTGCCAGCAGCGTAGGAGGGACAGGGGAAGAGACCCAGTACTTC. Translating it yields CASSVGGTGEETQYF.

J is TRBJ2-3 and V is TRBV4-3; D is perhaps TRBD2 (6 bases). The CDR3 runs to 15 residues. The germline gives CDR1 LGHNA, CDR2 YSLEER. V lost 1 base to trimming and J lost 5 bases, with 13 bases between them. In DNA form, the CDR3 reads TGCGCCAGCAGCCAAGGACGACTAGTTAGAGATACGCAGTATTTT. Its protein product is CASSQGRLVRDTQYF.

This clonotype was seen a handful of times. The V gene is TRBV24-1, the J gene TRBJ1-5; D not resolved. Trimming shortened V by 7 bases and J by 3 bases, and 15 bases separated the two germline ends. Germline values: CDR1 KGHDR, CDR2 SFDVKD. The CDR3 length is 15 residues. The CDR3 DNA is TGTGCCACCAGCTCTCGGGCAGCGGACAATCAGCCCCAGCATTTT. This codes for CATSSRAADNQPQHF.

This chain joins TRBV5-6 and TRBJ2-7; 8 bases align to TRBD2. This CDR3 has 14 residues. Germline assignment: CDR1 SGHDT and CDR2 YYEEEE. The J segment lost 6 bases and the V segment lost 6 bases, leaving 11 bases of the junction unmatched. Here the CDR3 reads CASTMGSGSGEQYF. The DNA for the CDR3 is TGTGCCAGCACCATGGGGAGCGGGAGTGGCGAGCAGTACTTC.

The chain employs TRBV12-3 or TRBV12-4 and TRBJ2-7; 10 positions match TRBD2. V trimming: 6 bases; J trimming: 3 bases; junction bases outside the gene matches: 5. The CDR3 runs to 14 residues. Here the CDR3 DNA reads TGTGCCAGCAGCTATGTAGCGGGGGGCTACGAGCAGTACTTC. Residues: CASSYVAGGYEQYF.